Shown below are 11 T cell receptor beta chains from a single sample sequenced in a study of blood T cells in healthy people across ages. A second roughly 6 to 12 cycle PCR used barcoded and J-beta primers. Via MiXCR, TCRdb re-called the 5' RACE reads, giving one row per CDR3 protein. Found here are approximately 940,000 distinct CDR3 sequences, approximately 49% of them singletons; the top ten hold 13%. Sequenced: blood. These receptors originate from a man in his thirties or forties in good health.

The CDR3 loop is CASLIQETQYF. CDR3 DNA: TGTGCCAGCCTTATCCAAGAGACCCAGTACTTC. The chain has TRBV6-1 and TRBJ2-5; D not certain. CDR3 size: 11 residues. V lost 8 bases to trimming and J lost 1 base, with 5 bases between them. From germline, CDR1 is MNHNS and CDR2 SASEGT.

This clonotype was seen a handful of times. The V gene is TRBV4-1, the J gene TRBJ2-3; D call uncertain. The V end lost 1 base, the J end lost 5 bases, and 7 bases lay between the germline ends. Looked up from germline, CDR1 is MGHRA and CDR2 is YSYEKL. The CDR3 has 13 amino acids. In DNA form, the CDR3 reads TGCGCCAGCAGCCAAGGCCGTCTAGATACGCAGTATTTT. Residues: CASSQGRLDTQYF.

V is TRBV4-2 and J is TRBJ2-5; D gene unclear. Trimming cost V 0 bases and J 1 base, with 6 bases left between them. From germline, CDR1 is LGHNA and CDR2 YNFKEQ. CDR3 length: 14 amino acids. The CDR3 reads CASSQDQFQETQYF. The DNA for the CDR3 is TGTGCCAGCAGCCAAGATCAATTCCAAGAGACCCAGTACTTC.

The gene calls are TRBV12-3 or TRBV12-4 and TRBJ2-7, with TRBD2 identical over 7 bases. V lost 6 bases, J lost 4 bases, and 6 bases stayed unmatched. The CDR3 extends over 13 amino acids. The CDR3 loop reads CASSREDKYEQYF. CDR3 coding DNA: TGTGCCAGCAGCCGGGAGGATAAGTACGAGCAGTACTTC.

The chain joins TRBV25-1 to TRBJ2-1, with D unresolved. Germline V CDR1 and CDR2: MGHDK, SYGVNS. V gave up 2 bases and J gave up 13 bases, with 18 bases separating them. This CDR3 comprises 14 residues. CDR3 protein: CASSEDLVTETQFF. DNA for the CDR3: TGTGCCAGCAGTGAAGATTTGGTCACGGAGACCCAGTTCTTC.

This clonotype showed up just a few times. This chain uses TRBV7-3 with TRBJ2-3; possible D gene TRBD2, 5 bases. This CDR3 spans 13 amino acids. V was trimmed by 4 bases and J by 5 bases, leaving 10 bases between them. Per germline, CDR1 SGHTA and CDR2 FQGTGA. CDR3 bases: TGTGCCAGCAGCTCCCGGACTGTAGATACGCAGTATTTT. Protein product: CASSSRTVDTQYF.

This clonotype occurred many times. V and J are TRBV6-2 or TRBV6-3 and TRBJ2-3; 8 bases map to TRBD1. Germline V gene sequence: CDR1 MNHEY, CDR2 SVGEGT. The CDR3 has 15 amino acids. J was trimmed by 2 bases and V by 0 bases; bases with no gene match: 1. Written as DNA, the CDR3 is TGTGCCAGCAGTTACTCTCAGGGGGCCACAGATACGCAGTATTTT. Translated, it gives CASSYSQGATDTQYF.

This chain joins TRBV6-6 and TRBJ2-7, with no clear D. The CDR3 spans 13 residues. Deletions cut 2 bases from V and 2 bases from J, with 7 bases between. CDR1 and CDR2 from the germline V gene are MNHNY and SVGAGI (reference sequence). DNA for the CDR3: TGTGCCAGCAGTTACGGCGGAACCTACGAGCAGTACTTC. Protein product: CASSYGGTYEQYF.

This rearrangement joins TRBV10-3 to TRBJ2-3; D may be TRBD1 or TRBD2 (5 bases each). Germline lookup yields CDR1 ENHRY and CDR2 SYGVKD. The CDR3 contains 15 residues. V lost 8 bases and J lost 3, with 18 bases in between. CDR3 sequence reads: CAILDSGRKTDTQYF. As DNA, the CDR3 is TGTGCCATCCTTGATTCGGGGCGCAAAACAGATACGCAGTATTTT.

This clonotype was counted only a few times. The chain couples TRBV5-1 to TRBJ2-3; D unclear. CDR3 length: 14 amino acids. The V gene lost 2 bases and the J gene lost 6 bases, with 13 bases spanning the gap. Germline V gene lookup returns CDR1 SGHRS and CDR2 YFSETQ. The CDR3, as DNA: TGCGCCAGCAGCTTCACTAAAGGGTCGGATACGCAGTATTTT. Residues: CASSFTKGSDTQYF.

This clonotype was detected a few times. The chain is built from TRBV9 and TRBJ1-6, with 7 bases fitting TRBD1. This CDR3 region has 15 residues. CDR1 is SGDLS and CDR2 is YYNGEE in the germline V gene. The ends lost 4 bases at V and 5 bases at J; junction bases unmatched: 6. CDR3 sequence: CASSQRDRDNSPLHF. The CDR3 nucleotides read TGTGCCAGCAGCCAGAGGGACAGAGATAATTCACCCCTCCACTTT.